A selection of T cell receptor beta chains follows, all from one sample in a study of blood T cell repertoires in COVID-19. TCRdb's copy holds only in-frame clones and misses some; the assay was immunoSEQ multiplex PCR. This table has about 130,000 clones, just under 85% appearing once. The sample taken for sequencing was PBMCs or T cells enriched from blood (not recorded which). The receptors were sampled from a man aged 45-65 years who had recovered from COVID-19. The CDR3 runs from the conserved cysteine through the conserved F or W. The order of the fields is clone size, V gene, D gene, J gene, CDR3 length, CDR3 DNA, CDR3 protein. D genes are given only for firm matches. Size is omitted from some rows. Given values are once, few, many or a class for expanded clones.

.	TRBV28	.	TRBJ1-2	11	TGTGCCAGCAGTACTGCAGGCGGCTACACCTTC	CASSTAGGYTF
.	TRBV4-1	TRBD2	TRBJ2-3	16	TGCGCCAGCAGCCATATTAGCGGGGGGCCCACAGATACGCAGTATTTT	CASSHISGGPTDTQYF
.	TRBV7-2	.	TRBJ2-3	16	TGTGCCAGCAGCCCCCCAAGCGATTCTAGCACAGATACGCAGTATTTT	CASSPPSDSSTDTQYF
.	TRBV16	TRBD1	TRBJ1-2	15	TGTGCCAGCAGCGCCCAGACAGGGGGTACTCTGGGCTACACCTTC	CASSAQTGGTLGYTF
.	TRBV5-1	.	TRBJ2-7	13	TGCGCCAGCGGACACAGGGAATCCTACGAGCAGTACTTC	CASGHRESYEQYF
.	TRBV7-9	.	TRBJ1-2	14	TGTGCCAGCAGCCCGGCCTTTTTCTGGAGTGGCTACACCTTC	CASSPAFFWSGYTF
.	TRBV29-1	.	TRBJ2-3	18	TGCAGCGTTGAAGGTCCTGCCCTGGAGACAGCAAGCTCAGATACGCAGTATTTT	CSVEGPALETASSDTQYF
.	TRBV6-5	TRBD1	TRBJ1-2	13	TGTGCCAGCAGAACCGGGACAGGGGAGGGCTACACCTTC	CASRTGTGEGYTF
.	TRBV6-5	TRBD1	TRBJ2-2	12	TGTGCCCAGGTCACAGGGGACGGGGAGCTGTTTTTT	CAQVTGDGELFF
.	TRBV11-3	.	TRBJ1-4	17	TGTGCCAGCAGCAGGGGAAAAGGTAACGATTTGTGGGAAAAACTGTTTTTT	CASSRGKGNDLWEKLFF
.	TRBV7-8	.	TRBJ1-5	15	TGTGCCAGCAGCTTACGAGGAATTGGCAATCAGCCCCAGCATTTT	CASSLRGIGNQPQHF
.	TRBV5-4	TRBD2	TRBJ2-1	15	TGTGCCAGCAGCTTGGGCGGGGGGTCGTACAATGAGCAGTTCTTC	CASSLGGGSYNEQFF
.	TRBV6-5	TRBD1	TRBJ1-6	15	TGTGCCAGCAGTTACTGGGGACAGGATAATTCACCCCTCCACTTT	CASSYWGQDNSPLHF
few	TRBV27	TRBD1	TRBJ1-5	14	TGTGCCAGCAGCCTACAGGGGAATAGTCAGCCCCAGCATTTT	CASSLQGNSQPQHF
.	TRBV18	.	TRBJ1-2	13	TGTGCCAGCTCACCCCCGGGGGGCTATGGCTACACCTTC	CASSPPGGYGYTF
.	TRBV5-6	.	TRBJ2-2	15	TGTGCCAGCAGCTTTATCCGTGCGAACACCGGGGAGCTGTTTTTT	CASSFIRANTGELFF
.	TRBV5-1	.	TRBJ1-2	16	TGCGCCAGCAGCTTGGCCTTGCGGTCTACTAACTATGGCTACACCTTC	CASSLALRSTNYGYTF
.	TRBV19	TRBD1	TRBJ2-7	14	TGTGCCAGTAGTACCCAGGGGGCGAAGAACGAGCAGTACTTC	CASSTQGAKNEQYF
.	TRBV5-6	TRBD1	TRBJ2-3	16	TGTGCCAGCAGCGGTGCCGGGACAGGGGTTGAAGATACGCAGTATTTT	CASSGAGTGVEDTQYF
few	TRBV12-3/TRBV12-4	TRBD1	TRBJ1-1	12	TGTGCCAGCAGTCGGAGACAGGGTGGAGCTTTCTTT	CASSRRQGGAFF
few	TRBV6-2/TRBV6-3	TRBD2	TRBJ2-1	18	TGTGCCAGCAGTTACTCCCCCCCTAGCGGGGGGGTCTACAATGAGCAGTTCTTC	CASSYSPPSGGVYNEQFF
.	TRBV28	.	TRBJ1-3	15	TGTGCCAGCAGTTTGTATCAGGGTCTTCGAAACACCATATATTTT	CASSLYQGLRNTIYF
few	TRBV28	.	TRBJ1-2	9	TGTGGCGCAGGCTATGGCTACACCTTC	CGAGYGYTF
.	TRBV5-1	TRBD1	TRBJ2-1	16	TGCGCCAGCAGCTCGCGACAGGGGGCCACGTCGCATGAGCAGTTCTTC	CASSSRQGATSHEQFF
.	TRBV11-2	TRBD1	TRBJ1-2	14	TGTGCCAGCAGCCGAGGGGGCCAGGGGCTTGGCTACACCTTC	CASSRGGQGLGYTF
.	TRBV21-1	.	TRBJ2-1	14	TGTGCCAGCAGTTTCTACGGGGGGTACAATGAGCAGTTCTTC	CASSFYGGYNEQFF
.	TRBV20-1	TRBD1	TRBJ2-4	12	TGCAGTGCTAGTGGACAGGGAAACATTCAGTACTTC	CSASGQGNIQYF
.	TRBV7-3	TRBD2	TRBJ2-7	14	TGTGCCAGCAGCTCAGGACTAGCGGGGTCCGAGCAGTACTTC	CASSSGLAGSEQYF
.	TRBV28	TRBD1	TRBJ1-6	16	TGTGCCAGCAGTGGGACAGGGGGCCTCGATAATTCACCCCTCCACTTT	CASSGTGGLDNSPLHF
.	TRBV15	TRBD2	TRBJ2-7	17	TGTGCCACCAGCGAGTTTAGCGGGGCCGCTCACTCCTACGAGCAGTACTTC	CATSEFSGAAHSYEQYF
once	TRBV7-8	TRBD1	TRBJ1-2	14	TGTGCCAGCAGCTTACTGGGACAGGCCTATGGCTACACCTTC	CASSLLGQAYGYTF
.	TRBV6-6	.	TRBJ1-3	16	TGTGCCAGCAGACAACCAGGGGTTGGGTCTGGAAACACCATATATTTT	CASRQPGVGSGNTIYF
.	TRBV10-3	.	TRBJ1-5	16	TGTGCCATCAGTGATAGTGGGGGGAATGGCAATCAGCCCCAGCATTTT	CAISDSGGNGNQPQHF
.	TRBV11-3	.	TRBJ2-2	16	TGTGCCAGCAGCTTAGGGAGTTCAGGGTACACCGGGGAGCTGTTTTTT	CASSLGSSGYTGELFF
.	TRBV7-8	TRBD1	TRBJ2-7	15	TGTGCCAGCAGCCTTACCGGGACAGGGTCCTACGAGCAGTACTTC	CASSLTGTGSYEQYF
.	TRBV27	.	TRBJ1-1	14	TGTGCCAGCAGTTCCCCAACAGGGTACACTGAAGCTTTCTTT	CASSSPTGYTEAFF
.	TRBV5-6	.	TRBJ1-6	15	TGTGCCAGCAGCTTGGTTCAGGGGTGGCATTCACCCCTCCACTTT	CASSLVQGWHSPLHF
.	TRBV19	.	TRBJ2-3	16	TGTGCCAGTAGTATTCCCCGAGTACAGGGCACAGATACGCAGTATTTT	CASSIPRVQGTDTQYF
few	TRBV7-2	.	TRBJ1-1	16	TGTGCCAGCAGCTTAGCTAGCACCGGGGGCGGGGGTGAAGCTTTCTTT	CASSLASTGGGGEAFF
.	TRBV2	TRBD2	TRBJ2-3	15	TGTGCCAGCAGTGGCACTAGCGGAAACACAGATACGCAGTATTTT	CASSGTSGNTDTQYF
.	TRBV12-5	.	TRBJ1-5	15	TGTGCTAGTGGTTTGGGACAGGAGATTAATCAGCCCCAGCATTTT	CASGLGQEINQPQHF
.	TRBV6-5	.	TRBJ2-7	12	TGTGCCAGCAGGATGCAGGGCTACGAGCAGTACTTC	CASRMQGYEQYF
many	TRBV10-3	.	TRBJ2-5	11	TGTGCCGTACAGGGCCAAGAGACCCAGTACTTC	CAVQGQETQYF
.	TRBV12-3/TRBV12-4	.	TRBJ2-7	11	TGTGCCAGCAGTTTAGGAGGCGAGCAGTACTTC	CASSLGGEQYF
.	TRBV6-1	TRBD2	TRBJ2-5	14	TGTGCCAGCAGTGATACCCTAGCGGGTGAGACCCAGTACTTC	CASSDTLAGETQYF
.	TRBV5-4	.	TRBJ1-2	15	TGTGCCAGCAGCCGTAACCGGGGGGGCGCCTATGGCTACACCTTC	CASSRNRGGAYGYTF
.	TRBV5-1	TRBD2	TRBJ2-1	15	TGCGCCAGCAGACAAGCGGGGGGGCCCTACAATGAGCAGTTCTTC	CASRQAGGPYNEQFF
.	TRBV19	.	TRBJ2-3	11	TGTGCCAGTAGTTCCGCAGATACGCAGTATTTT	CASSSADTQYF
.	TRBV28	TRBD1	TRBJ2-7	13	TGTGCCAGCAGAGGGACAGGATCCTACGAGCAGTACTTC	CASRGTGSYEQYF
.	TRBV6-4	.	TRBJ1-2	11	TGTGCCAGCAGTGACGAGTATGGCTACACCTTC	CASSDEYGYTF
once	TRBV27	TRBD2	TRBJ2-1	15	TGTGCCAGCAGTTTTGACGGGGGGGCATACAATGAGCAGTTCTTC	CASSFDGGAYNEQFF
.	TRBV6-7	.	TRBJ1-3	16	TGTGCCAGCAGTTCCTTAGGGAGGGGAGCGGGAAACACCATATATTTT	CASSSLGRGAGNTIYF